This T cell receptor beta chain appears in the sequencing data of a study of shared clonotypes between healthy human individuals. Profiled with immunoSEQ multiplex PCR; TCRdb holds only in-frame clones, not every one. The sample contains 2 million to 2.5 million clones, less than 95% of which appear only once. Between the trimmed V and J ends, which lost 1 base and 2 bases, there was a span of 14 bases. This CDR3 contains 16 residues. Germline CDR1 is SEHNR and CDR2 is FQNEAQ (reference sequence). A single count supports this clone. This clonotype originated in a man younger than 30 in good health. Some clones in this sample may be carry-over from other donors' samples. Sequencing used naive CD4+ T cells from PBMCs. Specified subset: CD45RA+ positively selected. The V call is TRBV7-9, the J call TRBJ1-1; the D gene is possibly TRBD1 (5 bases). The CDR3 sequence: CASSLERGSSNTEAFF. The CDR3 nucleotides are TGTGCCAGCAGCTTAGAGAGGGGTTCTAGTAACACTGAAGCTTTCTTT.